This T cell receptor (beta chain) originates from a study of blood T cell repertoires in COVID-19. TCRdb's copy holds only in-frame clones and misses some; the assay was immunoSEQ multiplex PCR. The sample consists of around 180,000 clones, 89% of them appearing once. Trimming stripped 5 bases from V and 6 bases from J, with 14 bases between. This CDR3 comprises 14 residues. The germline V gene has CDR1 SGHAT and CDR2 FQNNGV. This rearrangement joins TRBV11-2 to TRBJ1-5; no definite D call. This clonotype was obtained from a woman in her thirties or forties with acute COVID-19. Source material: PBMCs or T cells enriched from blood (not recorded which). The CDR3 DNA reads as TGTGCCAGCAGCCCACACAGTTCAGGTCAGCCCCAGCATTTT. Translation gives CASSPHSSGQPQHF.